This TCR beta chain was obtained from a study of Ad26.COV2.S vaccination and SARS-CoV-2 variants. On this clone itself: What it recognizes is unknown.

Sequencing used immunoSEQ multiplex PCR; TCRdb keeps in-frame clones, though not all of them. Among 440,000 or so clones listed, less than 95% were seen once. Whole-study results and caveats: Reported post-vaccination CD8+ and CD4+ T cell responses to spike showed substantial breadth.

Treatment described: approximately 18 received Ad26.COV2.S at low or high dose, single or two shots; a few received placebo; per-sample allocation not given. It was on day 63 after the first vaccine or placebo injection that samples were taken. Boston hosted the donor, who was an adult aged 18-55 years. Germline loops: CDR1 SNHLY, CDR2 FYNNEI. Trimming removed 8 bases at V and 0 bases at J, with 11 bases between. This CDR3 is built from 14 residues. The J gene is TRBJ2-1, the V gene TRBV2; D gene unclear. This sample comprised peripheral blood, obtained in a trial of Ad26.COV2.S vaccine versus placebo. This TCR came from a person between 18 and 65 years old who received the Ad26.COV2.S COVID-19 vaccine or a placebo. For the CDR3, the DNA is TGTGCCAGCGGTAAATTTAGCTCCTACAATGAGCAGTTCTTC. Protein: CASGKFSSYNEQFF.